These 19 T cell receptor beta chains were all obtained from the same sample, sequenced in a study of blood T cell repertoires in COVID-19. Data came from immunoSEQ multiplex PCR; TCRdb stores just in-frame clones and leaves some out. The profile shows 200,000 to 250,000 clones, around 88% of them singletons. The specimen was peripheral blood. The receptors derive from a man in his late teens or twenties with active or convalescent COVID-19.

The V call is TRBV2, the J call TRBJ1-5, with D unresolved. CDR1 and CDR2 (germline): SNHLY, FYNNEI. V lost 6 bases and J lost 0, with 9 bases in between. This CDR3 is built from 14 residues. The CDR3 sequence: CASSRGYSNQPQHF. Written as DNA, the CDR3 is TGTGCCAGCAGCCGGGGTTATAGCAATCAGCCCCAGCATTTT.

The chain employs TRBV28 and TRBJ2-7; weak D call: TRBD1 (6 bases). The CDR3 loop spans 13 amino acids. V was clipped by 2 bases and J by 6 bases, with 11 bases between them. Germline lookup yields CDR1 MDHEN and CDR2 SYDVKM. Here the CDR3 DNA reads TGTGCCAGCAGTTTAACAGGGTCTAGCGAGCAGTACTTC. This translates into CASSLTGSSEQYF.

This chain joins TRBV27 and TRBJ1-5; D remains ambiguous. Germline V gene lookup returns CDR1 MNHEY and CDR2 SMNVEV (reference sequence). V was clipped by 3 bases and J by 3 bases, with 9 bases between them. The CDR3 runs 14 residues. CDR3 residues: CASSFRGINQPQHF. The CDR3 DNA reads as TGTGCCAGCAGTTTCCGGGGAATCAATCAGCCCCAGCATTTT.

The V call is TRBV28, the J call TRBJ2-7, with a weak D call TRBD1 (5 bases). V dropped 6 bases and J dropped 3 bases, with 15 bases sitting between them. CDR3 length equals 14 residues. Germline assignment: CDR1 MDHEN and CDR2 SYDVKM. The CDR3 is CASRALGLGYEQYF. DNA for the CDR3: TGTGCCAGCAGGGCCCTGGGGCTCGGCTACGAGCAGTACTTC.

The CDR3 DNA reads TGTGCCAGCAGCACGACAGGGTGGGAGCAGTACTTC. It translates to CASSTTGWEQYF. V is TRBV7-9 and J is TRBJ2-7; 7 nucleotides match TRBD1. Germline lookup yields CDR1 SEHNR and CDR2 FQNEAQ (reference sequence). V dropped 5 bases and J dropped 7; count of bases not matched to a gene: 5. The CDR3 extends over 12 amino acids.

The gene calls are TRBV29-1 and TRBJ2-7; D might be TRBD1 (5 bases). Germline V gene lookup returns CDR1 SQVTM and CDR2 ANQGSEA. The CDR3 sequence is 10 residues long. Trimming stripped 6 bases from V and 7 bases from J, with 10 bases between. The CDR3 region has the DNA TGCAGCGTAACGAACAGGGAGCAGTACTTC. Protein product: CSVTNREQYF.

The chain recombines TRBV4-2 with TRBJ2-7, with 7 bases aligning to TRBD2. The CDR3 sequence is 15 residues long. The germline V gene has CDR1 LGHNA and CDR2 YNFKEQ. Trimming at V came to 4 bases and at J to 5 bases, leaving 11 bases not matched to a gene. The CDR3 DNA sequence: TGTGCCAGCAGCCCGGCGGGAGCTGGTGTTGACGAGCAGTACTTC. Translating gives CASSPAGAGVDEQYF.

The chain recombines TRBV29-1 with TRBJ2-4; 14 bases are a match to TRBD2. The CDR3 covers 14 residues. The ends lost 6 bases at V and 6 bases at J; junction bases unmatched: 4. Germline lookup yields CDR1 SQVTM and CDR2 ANQGSEA. CDR3 amino acids: CSVETSGRGNIQYF. CDR3 coding DNA: TGCAGCGTCGAGACTAGCGGGAGGGGAAACATTCAGTACTTC.

V is TRBV28 and J is TRBJ1-1; D not resolved. CDR1 is MDHEN and CDR2 is SYDVKM in the germline V gene. This CDR3 has 14 residues. Trimming shortened V by 4 bases and J by 3 bases, and 12 bases separated the two germline ends. CDR3: CASSSIRSDTEAFF. In DNA form, the CDR3 reads TGTGCCAGCAGTTCCATCCGATCGGACACTGAAGCTTTCTTT.

This clone was detected once. This chain connects TRBV12-3 or TRBV12-4 to TRBJ1-2; a weak D match, TRBD1 (6 bases). The CDR3 runs to 13 residues. The V gene lost 2 bases and the J gene lost 4 bases, with 8 bases spanning the gap. The CDR3 spells CASSLQDSYGYTF. The CDR3, as DNA: TGTGCCAGCAGTTTACAGGACAGCTATGGCTACACCTTC.

V usage is TRBV30 and J usage is TRBJ1-2, with 9 bases matching TRBD1. Germline assignment: CDR1 GTSNPN and CDR2 SVGIG (reference sequence). The V segment lost 4 bases and the J segment 8 bases; nucleotides outside the gene matches: 11. The length of the CDR3 is 14 residues. The CDR3 spells CAWTVGQGGLGYTF. Written as DNA, the CDR3 is TGTGCCTGGACGGTGGGACAGGGAGGGTTAGGCTACACCTTC.

The V call is TRBV2, the J call TRBJ1-5; maybe TRBD1 (6 bases). There are 15 residues in the CDR3. V lost 7 bases, J lost 0 bases, and 13 bases lay in between. Per the germline V gene, CDR1 is SNHLY and CDR2 is FYNNEI. The CDR3 loop reads CASKTGVYSNQPQHF. CDR3 coding DNA: TGTGCCAGCAAGACAGGTGTTTATAGCAATCAGCCCCAGCATTTT.

The CDR3 DNA reads as TGTGCCACCAGTGAGTACAGGGACGGCTACACCTTC. Translation: CATSEYRDGYTF. V and J are TRBV24-1 and TRBJ1-2; TRBD1 is a possible D gene (6 bases). Trimming took off 4 bases at V and 8 bases at J, with 10 bases between the two ends. This CDR3 comprises 12 residues. Germline V lookup: CDR1 KGHDR, CDR2 SFDVKD.

This chain joins TRBV20-1 and TRBJ1-2; unclear D gene. The V gene's germline CDR1 is DFQATT and CDR2 SNEGSKA (reference sequence). The CDR3 extends over 13 amino acids. Trimming pared 3 bases from V and 7 bases from J, leaving 15 bases between. CDR3 residues: CSASPATLSGYTF. In DNA, the CDR3 is TGCAGTGCTAGTCCAGCGACGCTTTCTGGCTACACCTTC.

This sequence joins TRBV4-3 and TRBJ2-1; perhaps TRBD1 as D (6 bases). This CDR3 contains 15 residues. Trimming cost V 2 bases and J 0 bases, with 8 bases left between them. Looked up from germline, CDR1 is LGHNA and CDR2 is YSLEER. Written as DNA, the CDR3 is TGCGCCAGCAGCCAACAGGGGAACTCCTACAATGAGCAGTTCTTC. Translation gives CASSQQGNSYNEQFF.

The chain carries TRBV30 and TRBJ2-5, with D uncertain. Germline V CDR1 and CDR2: GTSNPN, SVGIG (reference sequence). The V gene lost 0 bases and the J gene lost 5 bases, with 10 bases spanning the gap. The length of the CDR3 is 13 residues. The chain's CDR3 is CAWSVLSEETQYF. CDR3 sequence (DNA): TGTGCCTGGAGTGTACTATCCGAGGAGACCCAGTACTTC. The full variable domain, in which reference TRBV30 and TRBJ2-5 provide the parts outside the CDR3, is SQTIHQWPATLVQPVGSPLSLECTVEGTSNPNLYWYRQAAGRGLQLLFYSVGIGQISSEVPQNLSASRPQDRQFILSSKKLLLSDSGFYLCAWSVLSEETQYFGPGTRLLVL.

This clone was counted a single time. V and J are TRBV5-6 and TRBJ1-1, with D maybe TRBD1 (5 bases). The length of the CDR3 is 13 residues. Germline V CDR1 and CDR2: SGHDT, YYEEEE. Trimming cost V 0 bases and J 5 bases, with 8 bases left between them. CDR3 loop: CASSLGGGTEAFF. For the CDR3, the DNA is TGTGCCAGCAGCTTGGGCGGGGGGACTGAAGCTTTCTTT.

The chain is built from TRBV18 and TRBJ2-2, with D uncertain. Germline CDR1 and CDR2: KGHSH and LQKENI. Trimming took 1 base from V and 4 from J, leaving 16 bases between them. The CDR3 is 17 residues long. Here the CDR3 DNA reads TGTGCCAGCTCACCACGAGAGGCCGGGTTGAGCACCGGGGAGCTGTTTTTT. Protein: CASSPREAGLSTGELFF.

Here the CDR3 reads CASSSTSGTVHEQYF. As DNA, the CDR3 is TGTGCCAGCAGTTCAACTAGCGGGACGGTCCACGAGCAGTACTTC. The chain uses TRBV28 and TRBJ2-7, with TRBD2 matching 10 bases. CDR1 and CDR2 from the germline V gene are MDHEN and SYDVKM. V dropped 4 bases and J dropped 5; count of bases not matched to a gene: 8. The CDR3 sequence is 15 residues long.